The clone carrying this T cell receptor (beta chain) has only a few counts. The antigen is not known. This CDR3 spans 12 amino acids. Germline V gene lookup returns CDR1 DFQATT and CDR2 SNEGSKA (reference sequence). This sample is part of a study of post-analysis software for immune sequencing data. General study findings and limits: Roughly 5 TRBV segments, TRBV5-6, TRBV5-1 and TRBV20-1 among them, were found more frequent in patients than controls.

The TCR beta cDNA libraries carried unique molecular identifiers. Starting from roughly 1 to 10 million T cells, the study yielded about 490,000 cDNA molecules. TCRdb reanalysed the PCR reads using MiXCR and keeps one entry per CDR3 protein. This repertoire shows about half a million distinct CDR3 sequences, nearly 45% found once; its top ten account for 9.5% to 13%. The V gene is TRBV20-1, the J gene TRBJ2-5, with D perhaps matching TRBD1 (6 bases). Gene TRBJ2-7 matches the end of the DNA better, so the J call may be wrong. The specimen was blood. The receptor comes from a girl under 18 with multiple sclerosis. The CDR3 loop reads CSARGQVYEQYF. The CDR3, as DNA: TGCAGTGCTAGAGGACAGGTCTACGAGCAGTACTTC.